These 20 T cell receptor beta chains were all obtained from the same sample, sequenced in a study of T cells in Graves' hyperthyroidism and ophthalmopathy. The source material, RNA transcripts, was used to amplify TCR beta CDR3 regions. The HTBI primer set drove a first-round RT-PCR of the TCR CDR3. TCRdb ran MiXCR on the multiplex PCR reads and lists one entry per CDR3 protein. The sample lists about 540,000 distinct CDR3 sequences; roughly 50% were seen once. Sequenced material: peripheral blood or thyroid tissue (not recorded which). The receptors derive from a woman between 18 and 30 years old with Graves' hyperthyroidism.

This clonotype was seen more than once but under ten times. The genes are TRBV5-8 and TRBJ2-5, with 10 bases lining up with TRBD1. Germline V gene lookup returns CDR1 SGHTS and CDR2 YDEGEE. The CDR3 spans 16 residues. Trimming cost V 3 bases and J 2 bases; bases outside gene matches: 7. The CDR3 DNA follows: TGTGCCAGCAGCTCTCGGACAGGGGGATTTCAAGAGACCCAGTACTTC. Protein sequence: CASSSRTGGFQETQYF.

This chain connects TRBV4-1 to TRBJ1-1; 11 bases agree with TRBD1. V was clipped by 1 base and J by 4 bases; unmatched bases: 8. This CDR3 has 17 amino acids. Germline V gene lookup returns CDR1 MGHRA and CDR2 YSYEKL. CDR3 nucleotides: TGCGCCAGCAGCCAAGTCGGACAGGGGGCTTTTGGCACTGAAGCTTTCTTT. The encoded protein is CASSQVGQGAFGTEAFF.

Concerning this clonotype itself: This may be a read error: a much more frequent sequence differs by one nucleotide. The rearrangement uses TRBV7-2 and TRBJ2-7; 12 bases fit TRBD2. This CDR3 has 16 amino acids. Germline CDR1 and CDR2: SGHTA and FQGNSA. The DNA of the CDR3 is TGTGCCAGCAGTGAAAGGACTAGCGGGAACTCCTACGGGCAGTACTTC. Protein sequence: CASSERTSGNSYGQYF.

This clonotype was recorded at least ten times. The gene calls are TRBV6-5 and TRBJ1-2; no clear D. The CDR3 runs 15 residues. Germline V gene lookup returns CDR1 MNHEY and CDR2 SVGAGI. The V end lost 5 bases, the J end lost 2 bases, and 15 bases lay between the germline ends. CDR3 sequence: CASSDLSGLNYGYTF. The CDR3 bases are TGTGCCAGCAGTGACCTCTCCGGGCTCAACTATGGCTACACCTTC.

As for this clonotype: One junction end disagrees with the germline gene, perhaps due to a read error. The V call is TRBV25-1, the J call TRBJ2-1; D is undetermined. This CDR3 is built from 13 residues. Germline V CDR1 and CDR2: MGHDK, SYGVNS. CDR3 amino acids: CATSPDVYDEQFF. In DNA form, the CDR3 reads TGTGCCACCAGTCCGGACGTGTATGATGAGCAGTTCTTC.

The rearrangement joins TRBV25-1 to TRBJ2-2, with D maybe TRBD2 (6 bases). CDR3 length equals 15 residues. CDR1 is MGHDK, CDR2 SYGVNS, per germline. The V and J ends lost 4 bases and 2 bases respectively, with 11 bases between them. The CDR3 protein is CASSASSGNTGELFF. The CDR3 region has the DNA TGTGCCAGCAGTGCCAGTAGCGGAAACACCGGGGAGCTGTTTTTT.

This clonotype turned up a few times. The CDR3 nucleotides read TGTGCCAGCTCAGCGTCGGGGGGAGGGGATCAGCCCCAGCATTTT. It specifies CASSASGGGDQPQHF. The chain uses TRBV18 and TRBJ1-5; weak D call: TRBD1 (5 bases). Per the germline V gene, CDR1 is KGHSH and CDR2 is LQKENI. Trimming shortened V by 5 bases and J by 5 bases, and 16 bases separated the two germline ends. This CDR3 has 15 residues.

A word on this clonotype: This may stem from a read error, because a much larger clone lies one nucleotide away. The V gene is TRBV7-3, the J gene TRBJ2-3; D not certain. There are 14 residues in the CDR3. Per germline, CDR1 SGHTA and CDR2 FQGTGA. CDR3 nucleotide sequence: TGTGCCAGCAACTTAGGCTTTAGCACAGATACGCAGTATTTT. Its translation is CASNLGFSTDTQYF.

This clonotype was picked up many times. The rearrangement joins TRBV13 to TRBJ2-7; no clear D gene. The CDR3 is 14 amino acids. Trimming removed 2 bases from V and 2 bases from J, with 10 bases in between. The germline gives CDR1 PRHDT, CDR2 FYEKMQ (reference sequence). CDR3 DNA sequence: TGTGCCAGCAGCTTACTCTGGCGGACCTACGAGCAGTACTTC. Translating gives CASSLLWRTYEQYF.

This clonotype was found a few times. The rearrangement joins TRBV2 to TRBJ1-5, with a tentative D call TRBD1 (5 bases). V lost 6 bases, J lost 11 bases, and 20 bases lay in between. This CDR3 is 14 amino acids long. Germline lookup yields CDR1 SNHLY and CDR2 FYNNEI. DNA for the CDR3: TGTGCCAGCAGCGACTTGCGGGGCCAAGAGACCCAGCATTTT. Amino acid sequence: CASSDLRGQETQHF.

V gene TRBV20-1 combines with J gene TRBJ2-5; the D is unclear. This CDR3 spans 13 amino acids. The V gene's germline CDR1 is DFQATT and CDR2 SNEGSKA (reference sequence). The germline V and J ends were trimmed by 2 bases and 3 bases, with 10 bases remaining between them. The CDR3 sequence: CSARLDGKETQYF. The CDR3 DNA reads TGCAGTGCTAGACTCGACGGAAAAGAGACCCAGTACTTC.

The chain uses TRBV10-2 and TRBJ1-3; D is undetermined. V dropped 2 bases and J dropped 7 bases, with 3 bases sitting between them. The CDR3 is 11 amino acids. In germline, CDR1 is WSHSY, CDR2 SAAADI. CDR3 in DNA: TGCGCCAGCAGTGAGAGGAACACCATATATTTT. Protein sequence: CASSERNTIYF.

The V gene is TRBV4-3, the J gene TRBJ1-3; the D gene is possibly TRBD1 (6 bases). The V end was cut by 4 bases, the J end by 1 base, with 14 bases between. The germline CDR1 and CDR2 sequences are LGHNA and YSLEER. The CDR3 contains 16 residues. CDR3 amino acids: CASSREGVRSGNTIYF. In DNA form, the CDR3 reads TGCGCCAGCAGCCGAGAGGGGGTTAGGTCTGGAAACACCATATATTTT.

This clonotype was seen ten or more times. The gene calls are TRBV6-5 and TRBJ1-5; TRBD1 matches 7 bases. This CDR3 is 13 amino acids long. Germline loops: CDR1 MNHEY, CDR2 SVGAGI. J gave up 12 bases and V 2 bases, and 7 bases lay outside the gene matches. CDR3 protein: CASSYTHRGLQHF. The DNA for the CDR3 is TGTGCCAGCAGTTACACCCACAGGGGTCTCCAGCATTTT.

On this clonotype itself: This sequence may be a read error, since a much larger clone differs from it by one base. A read error is likely, as this CDR3 ends without the conserved phenylalanine or tryptophan. The J gene is TRBJ1-5, the V gene TRBV24-1; no clear D. The germline V gene encodes CDR1 KGHDR and CDR2 SFDVKD. This CDR3 is 16 amino acids long. The CDR3 loop reads CASSHRGKGGNQPQHS. The CDR3 DNA reads TGTGCCAGCAGTCACCGGGGAAAGGGCGGCAATCAGCCCCAGCATTCT.

This clonotype was observed a handful of times. In this CDR3 the conserved last residue, phenylalanine or tryptophan, is missing, so a read error is likely. It is unclear where the CDR3 begins or ends on the DNA, so no DNA is shown, and the CDR3 is as TCRdb lists it. The chain couples TRBV9 to TRBJ2-6. Germline V gene data show CDR1 as SGDLS and CDR2 as YYNGEE. Including both end residues, the CDR3 is 8 amino acids long. The chain's CDR3 is CASSVGTS.

V and J are TRBV29-1 and TRBJ1-3; 12 bases match TRBD1. This CDR3 is 14 amino acids long. The V and J ends lost 4 bases and 8 bases, in that order; junction bases with no gene match: 6. The germline V gene has CDR1 SQVTM and CDR2 ANQGSEA. CDR3 bases: TGCAGCGTTGTCCCGGGACAGGGGGCGGACACCATATATTTT. Translation gives CSVVPGQGADTIYF.

The table lists this clonotype with a few counts. The chain has TRBV24-1 and TRBJ2-1, with TRBD2 identical over 11 bases. The CDR3 covers 16 residues. J lost 7 bases, V lost 3 bases, and 7 bases had no gene match. The V gene's germline CDR1 is KGHDR and CDR2 SFDVKD. The CDR3: CATSDPTSGSRNEQFF. In DNA, the CDR3 is TGTGCCACCAGTGATCCAACTAGCGGGAGTCGGAATGAGCAGTTCTTC.

The V gene is TRBV5-1, the J gene TRBJ2-6; 7 bases align to TRBD1. V trimming: 4 bases; J trimming: 0 bases; junction bases outside the gene matches: 7. CDR3 length: 17 amino acids. The germline V gene encodes CDR1 SGHRS and CDR2 YFSETQ. CDR3 nucleotide sequence: TGCGCCAGCAGCCAGGGGGACAGATTCTCTGGGGCCAACGTCCTGACTTTC. This sequence encodes CASSQGDRFSGANVLTF.

With respect to this clonotype: At one end the junction does not follow the germline gene, possibly because of a read error. This sequence joins TRBV15 and TRBJ2-6; TRBD1 matches 11 bases. This CDR3 has 14 residues. Germline CDR1 reads LNHNV; CDR2 reads YYDKDF (reference sequence). CDR3 protein: CATSIGTGGNVLTF. The CDR3 region has the DNA TGTGCCACCAGCATCGGGACAGGGGGCAACGTCCTGACTTTC.